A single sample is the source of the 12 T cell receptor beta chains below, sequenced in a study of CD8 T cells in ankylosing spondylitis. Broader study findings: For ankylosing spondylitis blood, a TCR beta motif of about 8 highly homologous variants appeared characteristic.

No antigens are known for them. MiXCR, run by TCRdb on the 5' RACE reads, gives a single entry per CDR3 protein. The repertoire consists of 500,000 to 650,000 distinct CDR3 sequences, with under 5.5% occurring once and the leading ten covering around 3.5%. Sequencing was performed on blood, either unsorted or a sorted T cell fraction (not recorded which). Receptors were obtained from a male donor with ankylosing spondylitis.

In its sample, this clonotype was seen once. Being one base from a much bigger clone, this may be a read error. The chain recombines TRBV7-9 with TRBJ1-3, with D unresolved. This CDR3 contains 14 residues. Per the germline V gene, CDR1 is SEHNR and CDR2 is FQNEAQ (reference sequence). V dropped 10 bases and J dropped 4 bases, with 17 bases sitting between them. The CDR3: CATEGARAGNTIYF. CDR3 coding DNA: TGTGCCACCGAAGGTGCCCGCGCCGGAAACACCATATATTTT.

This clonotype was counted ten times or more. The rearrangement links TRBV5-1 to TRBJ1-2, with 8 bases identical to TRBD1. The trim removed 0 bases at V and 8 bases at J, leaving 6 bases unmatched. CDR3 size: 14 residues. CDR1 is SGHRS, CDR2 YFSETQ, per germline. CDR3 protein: CASSLESGGEGYTF. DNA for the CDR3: TGCGCCAGCAGCTTGGAATCAGGGGGCGAGGGCTACACCTTC.

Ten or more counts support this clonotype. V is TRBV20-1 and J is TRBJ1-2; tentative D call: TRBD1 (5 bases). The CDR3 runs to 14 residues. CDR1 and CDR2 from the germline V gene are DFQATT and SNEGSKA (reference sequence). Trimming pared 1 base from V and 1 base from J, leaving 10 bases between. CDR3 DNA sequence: TGCAGTGCTAGAGTATCGACAGATAACTATGGCTACACCTTC. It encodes CSARVSTDNYGYTF.

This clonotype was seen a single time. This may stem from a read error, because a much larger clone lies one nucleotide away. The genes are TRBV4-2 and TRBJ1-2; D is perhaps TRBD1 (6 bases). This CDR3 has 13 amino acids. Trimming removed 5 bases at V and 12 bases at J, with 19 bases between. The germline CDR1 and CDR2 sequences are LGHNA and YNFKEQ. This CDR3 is CASSSRPAGGHTF. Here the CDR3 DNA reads TGTGCCAGCAGCTCCCGACCGGCGGGGGGCCACACCTTC.

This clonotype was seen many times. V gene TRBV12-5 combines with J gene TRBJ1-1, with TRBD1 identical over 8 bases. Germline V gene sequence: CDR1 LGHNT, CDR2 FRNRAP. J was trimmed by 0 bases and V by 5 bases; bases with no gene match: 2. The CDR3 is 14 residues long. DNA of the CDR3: TGTGCTAGTGGTACGGACAGGGTGAACACTGAAGCTTTCTTT. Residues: CASGTDRVNTEAFF.

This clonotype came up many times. The CDR3 sequence is CASSSGVVNTEAFF. CDR3 DNA: TGCGCCAGCAGCTCAGGGGTGGTAAACACTGAAGCTTTCTTT. V gene TRBV5-1 combines with J gene TRBJ1-1, with D possibly matching TRBD1 (6 bases). V lost 3 bases to trimming and J lost 2 bases, with 11 bases between them. The CDR3 runs 14 residues. Looked up from germline, CDR1 is SGHRS and CDR2 is YFSETQ.

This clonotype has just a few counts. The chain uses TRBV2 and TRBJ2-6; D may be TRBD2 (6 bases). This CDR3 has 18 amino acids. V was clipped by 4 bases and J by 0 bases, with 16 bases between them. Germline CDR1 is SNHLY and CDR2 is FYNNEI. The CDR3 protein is CASSAEWGLISGANVLTF. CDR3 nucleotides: TGTGCCAGCAGTGCCGAGTGGGGACTGATCTCTGGGGCCAACGTCCTGACTTTC. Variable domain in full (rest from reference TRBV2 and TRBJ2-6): EPEVTQTPSHQVTQMGQEVILRCVPISNHLYFYWYRQILGQKVEFLVSFYNNEISEKSEIFDDQFSVERPDGSNFTLKIRSTKLEDSAMYFCASSAEWGLISGANVLTFGAGSRLTVL.

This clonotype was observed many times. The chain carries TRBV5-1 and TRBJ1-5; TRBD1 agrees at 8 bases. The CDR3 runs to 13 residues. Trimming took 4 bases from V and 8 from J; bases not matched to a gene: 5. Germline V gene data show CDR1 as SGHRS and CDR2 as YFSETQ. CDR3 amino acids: CASSPNRGEPQHF. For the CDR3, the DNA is TGCGCCAGCAGCCCCAACAGGGGGGAGCCCCAGCATTTT. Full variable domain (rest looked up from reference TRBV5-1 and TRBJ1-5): KAGVTQTPRYLIKTRGQQVTLSCSPISGHRSVSWYQQTPGQGLQFLFEYFSETQRNKGNFPGRFSGRQFSNSRSEMNVSTLELGDSALYLCASSPNRGEPQHFGDGTRLSIL.

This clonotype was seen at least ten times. This chain's CDR3 is CASSQPPGFTDTQYF. The CDR3 DNA reads as TGCGCCAGCAGCCAACCTCCGGGGTTCACAGATACGCAGTATTTT. The genes are TRBV4-1 and TRBJ2-3; D may be TRBD2 (5 bases). The CDR3 has 15 residues. The germline CDR1 and CDR2 sequences are MGHRA and YSYEKL. Trimming pared 2 bases from V and 2 bases from J, leaving 11 bases between.

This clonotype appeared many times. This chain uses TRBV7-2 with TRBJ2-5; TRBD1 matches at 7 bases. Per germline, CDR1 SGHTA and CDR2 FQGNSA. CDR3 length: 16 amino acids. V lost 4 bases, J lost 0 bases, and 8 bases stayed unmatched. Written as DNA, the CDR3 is TGTGCCAGCAGCTACCGGGACAGTGTAGACCAAGAGACCCAGTACTTC. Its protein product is CASSYRDSVDQETQYF.

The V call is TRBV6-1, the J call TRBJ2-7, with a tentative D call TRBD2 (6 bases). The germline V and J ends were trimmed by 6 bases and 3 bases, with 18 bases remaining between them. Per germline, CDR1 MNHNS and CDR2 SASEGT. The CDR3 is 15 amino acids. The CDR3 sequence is CASSSVGGGLYEQYF. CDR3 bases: TGTGCCAGCAGCTCTGTCGGGGGAGGTCTCTACGAGCAGTACTTC.

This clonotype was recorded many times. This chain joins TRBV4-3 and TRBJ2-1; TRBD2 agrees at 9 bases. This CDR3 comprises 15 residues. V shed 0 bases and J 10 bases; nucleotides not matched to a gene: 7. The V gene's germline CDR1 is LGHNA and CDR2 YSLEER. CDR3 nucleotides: TGCGCCAGCAGCCAAGATTGGGGAGCGGGAGGAGAGCAGTTCTTC. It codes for CASSQDWGAGGEQFF.